This entry is about one TCR beta chain. Its antigen is as yet unknown. Produced via immunoSEQ multiplex PCR; TCRdb's table is partial and in-frame only. The sample yields about 2 million clones, about 95% seen once. The entry originates in a study of shared clonotypes between healthy human individuals. The V gene lost 5 bases and the J gene lost 0 bases, with 11 bases spanning the gap. The CDR3 covers 15 residues. Looked up from germline, CDR1 is SGHTA and CDR2 is FQGTGA. Study conclusions and caveats: Naive subsets, compared against memory subsets, generally had larger estimated richness values. In the sorted subsets, rarefaction showed sequencing was incomplete despite large depth.

Material: naive CD4+ T cells sorted from blood. The subset was: CD45RA+ positively selected. This receptor was taken from a man between 18 and 35 years old in good health. V gene TRBV7-3 combines with J gene TRBJ2-1; D is possibly TRBD2 (5 bases). The CDR3: CASSLERSSYNEQFF. Here the CDR3 DNA reads TGTGCCAGCAGCCTGGAGCGGAGCTCCTACAATGAGCAGTTCTTC.